This is a list of T cell receptor beta chains from one sample in a study of blood T cell repertoires in COVID-19. Assay used: immunoSEQ multiplex PCR; TCRdb lists only in-frame clones, some missing. The table includes roughly 190,000 clones, around 80% detected once. The specimen was peripheral blood. The receptor set was obtained from a man aged 25 to 40 with active or convalescent COVID-19. The CDR3 runs from the conserved cysteine through the conserved F or W. A D gene is named only where the DNA matches it firmly. Clone sizes are given selectively: once, few, many, or a class where the clone is expanded.

v_call	j_call	d_call	clone_size	cdr3_nt	cdr3_aa
TRBV3-1/TRBV3-2	TRBJ1-4	-	-	TGTGCCAGCAGCCTAATGAGGGAGTTGTTTTTT	CASSLMRELFF
TRBV15	TRBJ2-5	TRBD2	-	TGTGCCACCAGCAGCACTAGCGGGAGTCGAGAGACCCAGTACTTC	CATSSTSGSRETQYF
TRBV3-1/TRBV3-2	TRBJ2-2	TRBD2	-	TGTGCCAGCAGCCAAGGCAATAGCGGGAGGCCAAACACCGGGGAGCTGTTTTTT	CASSQGNSGRPNTGELFF
TRBV24-1	TRBJ2-1	TRBD2	-	TGTGCCACCAGTGATTTGTCTAGCGGTAGCTCCTACAATGAGCAGTTCTTC	CATSDLSSGSSYNEQFF
TRBV5-5	TRBJ2-1	-	-	TGTGCCAGCACCCCCGACCGGAGGTACAATGAGCAGTTCTTC	CASTPDRRYNEQFF
TRBV27	TRBJ1-2	-	-	TGTGCCAGCAGTTTATCCGCCGGACTTTCGTCATACACCTTC	CASSLSAGLSSYTF
TRBV24-1	TRBJ2-6	TRBD1	-	TGTGCCACCAGTGCCCTGACCGGGACAGGGGGCACCTCTGGGGCCAACGTCCTGACTTTC	CATSALTGTGGTSGANVLTF
TRBV30	TRBJ2-1	TRBD2	-	TGTGCAACGAACCCCGCACTAGCGGGAGCCCATGAGCAGTTCTTC	CATNPALAGAHEQFF
TRBV19	TRBJ2-1	-	-	TGTGCCAGTAGTATTGGGCTGTACAATGAGCAGTTCTTC	CASSIGLYNEQFF
TRBV5-1	TRBJ1-4	TRBD1	-	TGCGCCAGCAGCTCAGGGGGCACGGTTGAAAAACTGTTTTTT	CASSSGGTVEKLFF
TRBV27	TRBJ1-5	TRBD1	once	TGTGCCAGCAGTCCACACCCCGGGACAGTTACACCCAATAATCAGCCCCAGCATTTT	CASSPHPGTVTPNNQPQHF
TRBV11-2	TRBJ2-5	-	-	TGTGCCAGCAGCTTAGCGGCAGGGGGGAACCTCCAAGAGACCCAGTACTTC	CASSLAAGGNLQETQYF
TRBV29-1	TRBJ2-2	TRBD2	-	TGCAGCGTTGGTCCACTAGCGGCGAACACCGGGGAGCTGTTTTTT	CSVGPLAANTGELFF
TRBV19	TRBJ2-1	TRBD1	-	TGTGCCAGTAGGAGTCCCGGGACAGGGGCCGATGAGCAGTTCTTC	CASRSPGTGADEQFF
TRBV11-3	TRBJ1-5	TRBD1	-	TGTGCCAGCAGCTTAGTTCCGAAGGACAGGGATGATCTTAATCAGCCCCAGCATTTT	CASSLVPKDRDDLNQPQHF
TRBV4-3	TRBJ2-3	-	-	TGCGCCAGCAGCATCGACAAGTTCACAGATACGCAGTATTTT	CASSIDKFTDTQYF
TRBV21-1	TRBJ1-5	-	-	TGTGCCAGCAAGCACAAGGGGAGCAATCAGCCCCAGCATTTT	CASKHKGSNQPQHF
TRBV6-5	TRBJ2-5	TRBD1	-	TGTGCCAGCAGGGGCACAGGGGAAGAGACCCAGTACTTC	CASRGTGEETQYF
TRBV28	TRBJ2-1	-	-	TGTGCCAGCAGCTTGCCCCGAGCGGGAAAGGGGGGGCTTGAGTTCTTC	CASSLPRAGKGGLEFF
TRBV24-1	TRBJ1-5	-	once	TGTGCCACCAGTGATCCCCGGATGACGGGGGGCAATCAGCCCCAGCATTTT	CATSDPRMTGGNQPQHF
TRBV7-9	TRBJ1-5	-	-	TGTGCCAGCAGCCCCGGGGGAGCTACAAGGGAGCCCCAGCATTTT	CASSPGGATREPQHF
TRBV30	TRBJ1-2	-	-	TGTGCCTGCACATGGGGGGGGTATGGCTACACCTTC	CACTWGGYGYTF
TRBV5-1	TRBJ2-3	-	-	TGCGCCAGCAGCTTCGCGCCTTCTTACACAGATACGCAGTATTTT	CASSFAPSYTDTQYF
TRBV5-4	TRBJ1-3	-	-	TGTGCCGTTGCAGGCGCCGGAAACACCATATATTTT	CAVAGAGNTIYF
TRBV13	TRBJ2-1	TRBD2	-	TGTGCCAGCAGCTGGGAGACTAGCGGCCCCTACAATGAGCAGTTCTTC	CASSWETSGPYNEQFF
TRBV18	TRBJ1-4	TRBD1	-	TGTGCCAGCTCACCGGGACAGGGGCTTCAGGGGATTAATGAAAAACTGTTTTTT	CASSPGQGLQGINEKLFF
TRBV5-1	TRBJ2-1	TRBD1	-	TGCGCCAGCAGGCCCGGGACAGGGGGGGCCCATGAGCAGTTCTTC	CASRPGTGGAHEQFF
TRBV6-2/TRBV6-3	TRBJ1-1	-	-	TGTGCCAGCAGTTACTCGAGCAGGGTGGACACTGAAGCTTTCTTT	CASSYSSRVDTEAFF
TRBV2	TRBJ1-6	-	-	TGTGCCAGCAGCAGGGCCGACCGTAATTCACCCCTCCACTTT	CASSRADRNSPLHF
TRBV3-1/TRBV3-2	TRBJ1-2	-	-	TGTGCCAGCAGCCAAGATCTACAGGGAAGCACGGGCTACACCTTC	CASSQDLQGSTGYTF
TRBV6-5	TRBJ1-2	-	-	TGTGCCAGCAGACAGCCCCGAGATAACTATGGCTACACCTTC	CASRQPRDNYGYTF
TRBV6-2/TRBV6-3	TRBJ2-3	TRBD2	-	TGTGCCAGCAGCGCCGTTGGGCGGGAGACCCGGCTGGGCACAGATACGCAGTATTTT	CASSAVGRETRLGTDTQYF
TRBV5-1	TRBJ1-1	TRBD1	once	TGCGCCAGCAGCTCCCAGGGGGCCATCACTGAAGCTTTCTTT	CASSSQGAITEAFF
TRBV10-1	TRBJ2-3	TRBD2	-	TGCGCCAGCAGTTCAGCGGGAGGCACAGATACGCAGTATTTT	CASSSAGGTDTQYF
TRBV20-1	TRBJ1-5	-	-	TGCAGTGCTAGTCCAGGGAGCAATCAGCCCCAGCATTTT	CSASPGSNQPQHF
TRBV6-1	TRBJ1-6	-	-	TGTGCCAGCAGTGAAGAGGGCGGGTTGGGAAATTCACCCCTCCACTTT	CASSEEGGLGNSPLHF
TRBV5-1	TRBJ2-3	TRBD2	-	TGCGCCAGCGGGCCCGGCGGGAGACCAGATACGCAGTATTTT	CASGPGGRPDTQYF
TRBV25-1	TRBJ1-4	-	-	TGTGCCAGCAGTGACCTGGGCGACACTAATGAAAAACTGTTTTTT	CASSDLGDTNEKLFF
TRBV7-9	TRBJ1-6	-	-	TGTGCCAGCAGCGACCAGGGGTTAGGGAATAATTCACCCCTCCACTTT	CASSDQGLGNNSPLHF
TRBV14	TRBJ2-2	TRBD2	-	TGTGCCAGCAGCCTTACGGGGACTAGCGGGAGTAACACCGGGGAGCTGTTTTTT	CASSLTGTSGSNTGELFF
TRBV27	TRBJ1-2	TRBD1	-	TGTGCCAGCAGTCCGTCGTTTGACAGGGCCAACTATGGCTACACCTTC	CASSPSFDRANYGYTF
TRBV4-1	TRBJ2-5	TRBD2	-	TGCGCCAGCAGCCAAGATAATATCAGGCTAGCGGGCCTACAAGAGACCCAGTACTTC	CASSQDNIRLAGLQETQYF
TRBV7-2	TRBJ1-3	TRBD1	-	TGTGCCAGCAGCTTAGCGTTCTACCCCGGGACAGGGGGCGAGGACACCATATATTTT	CASSLAFYPGTGGEDTIYF
TRBV27	TRBJ2-7	TRBD2	once	TGTGCCAGCAGTTCCCTAGGACTAGCGGGAATATACGAGCAGTACTTC	CASSSLGLAGIYEQYF
TRBV2	TRBJ1-1	-	-	TGTGCCAGCAGTGTAAACAGGATGAACACTGAAGCTTTCTTT	CASSVNRMNTEAFF